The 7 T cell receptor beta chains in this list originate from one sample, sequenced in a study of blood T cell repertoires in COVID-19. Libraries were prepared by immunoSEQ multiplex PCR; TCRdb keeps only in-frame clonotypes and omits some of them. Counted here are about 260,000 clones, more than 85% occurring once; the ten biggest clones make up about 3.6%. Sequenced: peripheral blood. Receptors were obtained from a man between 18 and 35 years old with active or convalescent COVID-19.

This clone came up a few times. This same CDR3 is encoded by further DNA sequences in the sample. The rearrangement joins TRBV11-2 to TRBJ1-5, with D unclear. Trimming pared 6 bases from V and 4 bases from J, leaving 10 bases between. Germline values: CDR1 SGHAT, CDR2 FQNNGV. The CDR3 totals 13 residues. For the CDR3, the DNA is TGTGCCAGCAGTTACCAGGTGAATCAGCCCCAGCATTTT. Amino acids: CASSYQVNQPQHF.

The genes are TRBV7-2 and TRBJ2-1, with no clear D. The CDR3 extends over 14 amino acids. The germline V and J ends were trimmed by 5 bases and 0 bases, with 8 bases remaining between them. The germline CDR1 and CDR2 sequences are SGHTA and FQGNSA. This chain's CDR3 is CASSHVSSYNEQFF. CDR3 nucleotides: TGTGCCAGCAGCCACGTCAGCTCCTACAATGAGCAGTTCTTC.

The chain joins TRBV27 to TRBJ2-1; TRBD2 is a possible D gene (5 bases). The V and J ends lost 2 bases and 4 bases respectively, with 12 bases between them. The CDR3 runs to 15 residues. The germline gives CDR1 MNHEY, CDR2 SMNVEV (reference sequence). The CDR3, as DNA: TGTGCCAGCAGTTTAATATCGAGGGTGTACAATGAGCAGTTCTTC. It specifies CASSLISRVYNEQFF.

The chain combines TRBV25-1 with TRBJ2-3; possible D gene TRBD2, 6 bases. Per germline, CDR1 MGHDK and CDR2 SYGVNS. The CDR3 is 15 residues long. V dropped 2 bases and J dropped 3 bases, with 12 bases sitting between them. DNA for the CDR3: TGTGCCAGCAGTGAAAAGGGCGGGGTGACAGATACGCAGTATTTT. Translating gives CASSEKGGVTDTQYF.

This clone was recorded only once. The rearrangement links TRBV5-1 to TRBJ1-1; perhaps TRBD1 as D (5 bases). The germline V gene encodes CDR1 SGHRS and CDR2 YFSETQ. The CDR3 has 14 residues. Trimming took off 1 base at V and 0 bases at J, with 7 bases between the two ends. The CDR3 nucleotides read TGCGCCAGCAGCTTGCGACAGATGAACACTGAAGCTTTCTTT. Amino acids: CASSLRQMNTEAFF.

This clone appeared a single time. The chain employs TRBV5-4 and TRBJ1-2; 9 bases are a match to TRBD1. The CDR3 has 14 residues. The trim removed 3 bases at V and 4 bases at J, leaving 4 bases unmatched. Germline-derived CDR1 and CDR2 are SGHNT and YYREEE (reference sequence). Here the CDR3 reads CASSSGTGTYGYTF. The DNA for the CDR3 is TGTGCCAGCAGCTCAGGGACAGGGACCTATGGCTACACCTTC.

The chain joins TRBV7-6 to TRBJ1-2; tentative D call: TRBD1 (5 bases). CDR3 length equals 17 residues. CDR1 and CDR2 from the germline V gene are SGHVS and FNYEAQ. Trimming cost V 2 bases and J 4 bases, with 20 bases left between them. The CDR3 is CASSLSGGDAPVYGYTF. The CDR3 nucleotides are TGTGCCAGCAGCTTAAGTGGGGGGGACGCACCGGTCTATGGCTACACCTTC.